These 16 T cell receptor beta chains were all obtained from the same sample, sequenced in a study of cytomegalovirus exposure and HLA in healthy donors. With 60 Vbeta and 13 Jbeta primers, the PCR was carried out. Sequencing used immunoSEQ multiplex PCR; TCRdb keeps in-frame clones, though not all of them. This sample has under 200,000 clones, with roughly three quarters found just once. Sequencing used PBMCs. Receptor source: a woman between 45 and 65 years old in good health and CMV-seronegative.

The CDR3 loop reads CASTGQDRYEQYF. CDR3 sequence (DNA): TGTGCCAGTACGGGACAGGACCGCTACGAGCAGTACTTC. The chain employs TRBV19 and TRBJ2-7; the match to TRBD1 covers 8 bases. In germline, CDR1 is LNHDA, CDR2 SQIVND (reference sequence). This CDR3 contains 13 residues. The V segment lost 7 bases and the J segment 3 bases; nucleotides outside the gene matches: 5.

The V and J genes are TRBV5-1 and TRBJ1-1; a weak D match, TRBD1 (6 bases). Germline V lookup: CDR1 SGHRS, CDR2 YFSETQ. Trimming removed 3 bases from V and 4 bases from J, with 13 bases in between. The CDR3 is 14 amino acids. In DNA, the CDR3 is TGCGCCAGCAGCTCAACAGGGTTCAGCACTGAAGCTTTCTTT. Encoded protein: CASSSTGFSTEAFF.

A word on this clone: An end of the junction differs from the germline gene, which may be a read error. The gene calls are TRBV7-9 and TRBJ1-3; TRBD1 matches 8 bases. This CDR3 spans 17 amino acids. Germline CDR1 and CDR2: SEHNR and FQNEAQ (reference sequence). CDR3 in amino acids: CSSSPHSGQVSGNTIYF. DNA for the CDR3: TGTTCCAGCAGCCCTCACTCGGGACAGGTTTCTGGAAACACCATATATTTT. Supplemented by reference TRBV7-9 and TRBJ1-3, the full variable domain reads DTGVSQNPRHKITKRGQNVTFRCDPISEHNRLYWYRQTLGQGPEFLTYFQNEAQLEKSRLLSDRFSAERPKGSFSTLEIQRTEQGDSAMYLCSSSPHSGQVSGNTIYFGEGSWLTVV.

Only one count was recorded for this clone. V gene TRBV28 combines with J gene TRBJ1-5; D is possibly TRBD1 (6 bases). The CDR3 totals 14 residues. CDR1 MDHEN and CDR2 SYDVKM come from the germline V gene. V lost 6 bases and J lost 7, with 16 bases in between. In nucleotides, the CDR3 is TGTGCCAGCAGACGTGACAGGTTGGGCCAGCCCCAGCATTTT. It is translated as CASRRDRLGQPQHF.

The chain uses TRBV7-9 and TRBJ1-6, with TRBD1 matching over 7 bases. CDR1 is SEHNR and CDR2 is FQNEAQ in the germline V gene (reference sequence). The CDR3 totals 15 residues. Trimming cost V 0 bases and J 5 bases; bases outside gene matches: 1. The CDR3 nucleotides read TGTGCCAGCAGCTTAGCACAGGGGAATAATTCACCCCTCCACTTT. Its protein is CASSLAQGNNSPLHF.

In DNA, the CDR3 is TGTGCCAGCAGCTTGGCTGGGCTAGCGGGAGGGCCTAGGGGCTACAATGAGCAGTTCTTC. Amino acids: CASSLAGLAGGPRGYNEQFF. The V call is TRBV5-4, the J call TRBJ2-1, with 12 bases identical to TRBD2. CDR3 length: 20 amino acids. V lost 0 bases, J lost 3 bases, and 13 bases stayed unmatched. Germline lookup yields CDR1 SGHNT and CDR2 YYREEE (reference sequence). Based on the CDR3 plus reference TRBV5-4 and TRBJ2-1, the full variable domain is ETGVTQSPTHLIKTRGQQVTLRCSSQSGHNTVSWYQQALGQGPQFIFQYYREEENGRGNFPPRFSGLQFPNYSSELNVNALELDDSALYLCASSLAGLAGGPRGYNEQFFGPGTRLTVL.

This clone was seen only a few times. The chain links TRBV4-2 to TRBJ1-4, with D maybe TRBD1 (6 bases). Germline values: CDR1 LGHNA, CDR2 YNFKEQ. The CDR3 sequence is 13 residues long. V dropped 0 bases and J dropped 11 bases, with 10 bases sitting between them. DNA of the CDR3: TGTGCCAGCAGCCAAGAGCGGACAGCGAAACTGTTTTTT. Translating gives CASSQERTAKLFF.

The CDR3 nucleotides are TGTGCCAGCAGCCCGACAGGCTCTGGAAACACCATATATTTT. Protein sequence: CASSPTGSGNTIYF. This chain joins TRBV7-9 and TRBJ1-3; D may be TRBD1 (6 bases). This CDR3 is built from 14 residues. Per germline, CDR1 SEHNR and CDR2 FQNEAQ (reference sequence). Trimming cost V 5 bases and J 0 bases, with 8 bases left between them.

The chain is built from TRBV28 and TRBJ1-5, with D perhaps TRBD1 (5 bases). Germline CDR1 is MDHEN and CDR2 is SYDVKM. V lost 7 bases to trimming and J lost 4 bases, with 14 bases between them. The CDR3 is 14 residues long. The CDR3 region is CASTPGGQNQPQHF. As DNA, the CDR3 is TGTGCCAGCACCCCGGGTGGACAAAATCAGCCCCAGCATTTT. Looking up the rest from reference TRBV28 and TRBJ1-5 gives the full variable domain: DVKVTQSSRYLVKRTGEKVFLECVQDMDHENMFWYRQDPGLGLRLIYFSYDVKMKEKGDIPEGYSVSREKKERFSLILESASTNQTSMYLCASTPGGQNQPQHFGDGTRLSIL.

The rearrangement joins TRBV19 to TRBJ1-5, with D uncertain. The V gene's germline CDR1 is LNHDA and CDR2 SQIVND (reference sequence). V was trimmed by 0 bases and J by 6 bases, leaving 12 bases between them. The CDR3 runs to 15 residues. CDR3 loop: CASSIEGRSFQPQHF. As DNA, the CDR3 is TGTGCCAGTAGTATAGAAGGCAGGTCCTTTCAGCCCCAGCATTTT.

J is TRBJ2-7 and V is TRBV7-2; 8 bases are shared with TRBD2. The V and J ends lost 1 base and 5 bases, in that order; junction bases with no gene match: 10. Germline CDR1 is SGHTA and CDR2 is FQGNSA. This CDR3 contains 16 residues. CDR3 sequence reads: CASSLVASGRFDEQYF. Here the CDR3 DNA reads TGTGCCAGCAGCTTAGTTGCTAGCGGGCGGTTCGACGAGCAGTACTTC.

The chain recombines TRBV30 with TRBJ1-1; D might be TRBD1 (5 bases). Germline assignment: CDR1 GTSNPN and CDR2 SVGIG (reference sequence). V lost 3 bases, J lost 3 bases, and 11 bases lay in between. This CDR3 comprises 13 residues. The CDR3 sequence: CAWRQEQYTEAFF. For the CDR3, the DNA is TGTGCCTGGAGACAGGAGCAATACACTGAAGCTTTCTTT.

This chain uses TRBV7-2 with TRBJ2-7; 9 nucleotides agree with TRBD2. The V and J ends lost 1 base and 7 bases, in that order; junction bases with no gene match: 11. The V gene's germline CDR1 is SGHTA and CDR2 FQGNSA. CDR3 length: 16 amino acids. The CDR3 nucleotides read TGTGCCAGCAGCTTAGGAGGGGGCGGGAGGGGGCTGGAGCAGTACTTC. This gives the protein CASSLGGGGRGLEQYF.

This clone has just a few counts. CDR3 protein: CATSREVRVSNQPQHF. The CDR3 bases are TGTGCCACCAGCAGAGAAGTCAGGGTCAGCAATCAGCCCCAGCATTTT. V gene TRBV15 combines with J gene TRBJ1-5; perhaps TRBD1 as D (5 bases). The CDR3 loop spans 16 amino acids. V shed 0 bases and J shed 1 base, with 10 bases lying between them. The germline gives CDR1 LNHNV, CDR2 YYDKDF (reference sequence).

This sequence joins TRBV6-5 and TRBJ2-1; D is perhaps TRBD2 (6 bases). Germline V lookup: CDR1 MNHEY, CDR2 SVGAGI. The CDR3 sequence is 14 residues long. Trimming took off 6 bases at V and 9 bases at J, with 18 bases between the two ends. The CDR3 protein is CASSLTADGGEQFF. The CDR3 bases are TGTGCCAGCAGCCTCACGGCGGACGGGGGTGAGCAGTTCTTC.

The CDR3 nucleotides are TGTGCCAGCAACCTAGCGGGGGGCTCCTACGAGCAGTACTTC. Protein product: CASNLAGGSYEQYF. V and J are TRBV6-4 and TRBJ2-7; 11 positions match TRBD2. This CDR3 comprises 14 residues. Looked up from germline, CDR1 is MRHNA and CDR2 is SNTAGT. V shed 7 bases and J 0 bases; nucleotides not matched to a gene: 2.